Presented here are 3 T cell receptor beta chains from one specimen sequenced in a study of T cells in Graves' hyperthyroidism and ophthalmopathy. From RNA transcripts, TCR beta CDR3 regions were amplified. Researchers ran a first-round RT-PCR on the TCR CDR3 using the HTBI primer set. From the multiplex PCR reads, TCRdb called clonotypes with MiXCR, one entry per CDR3 protein. Of roughly 710,000 distinct CDR3 sequences listed, about a third were seen once; the top ten hold roughly 30%. The sequencing sample was made of blood. The receptors originated from a woman in her forties with Graves' hyperthyroidism.

Concerning this clonotype: A read error may be the cause here, since a much bigger clone is one base away. The genes are TRBV7-9 and TRBJ2-2; D may be TRBD1 (6 bases). Germline assignment: CDR1 SEHNR and CDR2 FQNEAQ (reference sequence). The CDR3 is 16 residues long. CDR3 loop: CASSLVWGPNTGELLF. The CDR3 DNA reads as TGTGCCAGCAGCTTAGTTTGGGGGCCGAACACCGGGGAGCTGCTTTTT.

This rearrangement joins TRBV5-1 to TRBJ1-5; D not resolved. In germline, CDR1 is SGHRS, CDR2 YFSETQ. There are 13 residues in the CDR3. The V end lost 4 bases, the J end lost 5 bases, and 10 bases lay between the germline ends. The CDR3 protein is CASSAGRYQPQHF. The CDR3 DNA follows: TGCGCCAGCAGCGCCGGCCGGTATCAGCCCCAGCATTTT.

V is TRBV28 and J is TRBJ2-7; tentatively, D is TRBD2 (6 bases). The V end was cut by 4 bases, the J end by 7 bases, with 20 bases between. This CDR3 is 15 amino acids long. From germline, CDR1 is MDHEN and CDR2 SYDVKM. The DNA for the CDR3 is TGTGCCAGCAGTTACGAAGCAGTAGCGGCGACTGAGCAGTACTTC. Its protein is CASSYEAVAATEQYF.